These T cell receptor beta chains were read from a single sample in a study of coeliac disease. Sequencing was performed with immunoSEQ multiplex PCR; in TCRdb, only in-frame clones are kept and a portion is missing. The table includes 250 to 350 clones, approximately 71% detected once. Sequences were obtained from intraepithelial lymphocytes from the gut. The receptors come from a woman in her thirties or forties with celiac disease, on a gluten-free diet. Each CDR3 is given with its conserved first and last residue. A D gene is named only where the DNA matches it firmly. Clone size is given for some rows only: seen once, a few or many times, or a class if the clone is expanded.

abundance	v_gene	d_gene	j_gene	CDR3nt	CDR3aa
once	TRBV27	.	TRBJ2-3	TGTGCCAGCAGTTGGACTCCTAGAGGAGATACGCAGTATTTT	CASSWTPRGDTQYF
.	TRBV4-1	.	TRBJ2-7	TGCGCCAGCAGCGGGGGCTCGGGACACGAGCAGTACTTC	CASSGGSGHEQYF
.	TRBV25-1	.	TRBJ1-2	TGTGCCAGCAGCCCAGGGGCTCACTATGGCTACACCTTC	CASSPGAHYGYTF
.	TRBV5-4	.	TRBJ1-2	TGTGCCAGCAGCTTGAAACCAAACTATCGCTACACCTTC	CASSLKPNYRYTF
.	TRBV30	.	TRBJ1-2	TGTGCCGGAGGATACAATCTCGTCTATGGCTACACCTTC	CAGGYNLVYGYTF
.	TRBV29-1	TRBD2	TRBJ2-3	TGCAGCGTTGAACTAGCGGGGGGCACAGATACGCAGTATTTT	CSVELAGGTDTQYF
.	TRBV6-1	.	TRBJ2-7	TGTGCCAGCAGTGGTAGGGGAAGCTCCTACGAGCAGTACTTC	CASSGRGSSYEQYF
.	TRBV4-1	.	TRBJ1-1	TGCGCCAGCAGCCTGGGACATCCGGCGAACACTGAAGCTTTCTTT	CASSLGHPANTEAFF
few	TRBV29-1	TRBD2	TRBJ2-2	TGCAGCGGGGGGGGAGAACACCGGGGAGCTGTTTTT	CSGGGEHRGAVF
.	TRBV29-1	.	TRBJ1-1	TGCAGCGTTCAAACAGGGAACACTGAAGCTTTCTTT	CSVQTGNTEAFF